This passage covers 28 T cell receptor beta chains from one sample sequenced in a study of blood T cell repertoires in COVID-19. Sequencing used immunoSEQ multiplex PCR; TCRdb keeps in-frame clones, though not all of them. Of just over 250,000 clones listed, about 85% are singletons. The sample taken for sequencing was peripheral blood. The receptor set was obtained from a man aged 60 to 75 who had recovered from COVID-19.

The rearrangement joins TRBV4-1 to TRBJ2-6; 8 bases map to TRBD1. The CDR3 loop spans 17 amino acids. The germline gives CDR1 MGHRA, CDR2 YSYEKL. The V and J ends lost 4 bases and 0 bases, in that order; junction bases with no gene match: 5. The chain's CDR3 is CASSRMDRASGANVLTF. Written as DNA, the CDR3 is TGCGCCAGCAGCCGCATGGACAGGGCCTCTGGGGCCAACGTCCTGACTTTC.

The rearrangement uses TRBV7-3 and TRBJ2-3; D is uncertain. V lost 3 bases and J lost 1, with 5 bases in between. The CDR3 is 13 amino acids. Germline values: CDR1 SGHTA, CDR2 FQGTGA. The DNA for the CDR3 is TGTGCCAGCAGCTTGGGCGGCACAGATACGCAGTATTTT. It is translated as CASSLGGTDTQYF.

DNA for the CDR3: TGTGCCAGCAGCCATGGACAGGCAGTAAGTCAGCCCCAGCATTTT. It encodes CASSHGQAVSQPQHF. The chain has TRBV3-1 (or the pseudogene TRBV3-2) and TRBJ1-5; 7 bases align to TRBD1. CDR1 is LGHDT and CDR2 is YNNKEL in the germline V gene (reference sequence). This CDR3 contains 15 residues. The J segment lost 6 bases and the V segment lost 3 bases, leaving 8 bases of the junction unmatched.

This chain joins TRBV7-2 and TRBJ2-3; TRBD2 might be the D (5 bases). The V end was cut by 5 bases, the J end by 0 bases, with 15 bases between. This CDR3 contains 16 residues. Germline CDR1 SGHTA, CDR2 FQGNSA. CDR3 region: CASSGSAASSTDTQYF. CDR3 coding DNA: TGTGCCAGCAGCGGTAGCGCAGCTTCTAGCACAGATACGCAGTATTTT.

The chain is built from TRBV3-1 (or the pseudogene TRBV3-2) and TRBJ1-1; D is unclear. The CDR3 contains 15 residues. The V gene's germline CDR1 is LGHDT and CDR2 YNNKEL (reference sequence). The V gene lost 1 base and the J gene lost 2 bases, with 11 bases spanning the gap. The CDR3 reads CASSQGGPGNTEAFF. CDR3 sequence (DNA): TGTGCCAGCAGCCAAGGCGGGCCGGGTAACACTGAAGCTTTCTTT.

This clone was seen more than once but under ten times. The chain links TRBV30 to TRBJ1-1; unclear D gene. The V gene's germline CDR1 is GTSNPN and CDR2 SVGIG (reference sequence). Trimming took 3 bases from V and 7 from J, leaving 9 bases between them. The CDR3 consists of 11 residues. CDR3 in DNA: TGTGCCTGGAGACCGACGGGTGAAGCTTTCTTT. The encoded protein is CAWRPTGEAFF.

About this clone: Other nucleotide sequences from this sample produce the same CDR3. The genes are TRBV5-6 and TRBJ2-7; unclear D gene. Trimming stripped 2 bases from V and 2 bases from J, with 8 bases between. The germline gives CDR1 SGHDT, CDR2 YYEEEE. This CDR3 comprises 13 residues. CDR3 protein: CASSFLSTYEQYF. The CDR3 region has the DNA TGTGCCAGCAGCTTCCTCAGTACCTACGAGCAGTACTTC.

The rearrangement uses TRBV19 and TRBJ1-5; no definite D call. The V end was cut by 6 bases, the J end by 1 base, with 16 bases between. The CDR3 length is 16 residues. CDR1 LNHDA and CDR2 SQIVND come from the germline V gene (reference sequence). The CDR3, as DNA: TGTGCCAGTAGCCGGGGATCCGGGAGGAGCAATCAGCCCCAGCATTTT. Protein sequence: CASSRGSGRSNQPQHF.

The chain uses TRBV9 and TRBJ2-1; 9 positions match TRBD1. The junction had 12 bases not matched to a gene; V was cut back by 4 bases and J by 7 bases. Per germline, CDR1 SGDLS and CDR2 YYNGEE. The CDR3 is 16 residues long. CDR3: CASSPRPDRGSNEQFF. For the CDR3, the DNA is TGTGCCAGCAGCCCCCGACCGGACAGGGGTTCGAATGAGCAGTTCTTC.

The chain combines TRBV9 with TRBJ2-3; 8 bases line up with TRBD2. This CDR3 is 17 amino acids long. The ends lost 3 bases at V and 0 bases at J; junction bases unmatched: 9. Germline values: CDR1 SGDLS, CDR2 YYNGEE. The CDR3 reads CASSEGDERGSTDTQYF. CDR3 bases: TGTGCCAGCAGCGAGGGGGACGAGCGGGGGAGCACAGATACGCAGTATTTT.

J is TRBJ2-3 and V is TRBV27, with TRBD2 matching over 10 bases. V dropped 2 bases and J dropped 4; count of bases not matched to a gene: 3. The germline CDR1 and CDR2 sequences are MNHEY and SMNVEV (reference sequence). CDR3 length equals 15 residues. The DNA of the CDR3 is TGTGCCAGCAGTTTACTGACTAGCGGGCCAGATACGCAGTATTTT. The encoded protein is CASSLLTSGPDTQYF.

The rearrangement uses TRBV6-5 and TRBJ1-1; 7 bases agree with TRBD1. The germline V gene encodes CDR1 MNHEY and CDR2 SVGAGI. This CDR3 comprises 15 residues. After removal of 8 bases from V and 5 bases from J, the junction contained 14 bases not matched to a gene. The CDR3 region is CASRQPPGGLTEAFF. The CDR3 region has the DNA TGTGCCAGCCGCCAACCCCCAGGGGGTCTGACTGAAGCTTTCTTT.

The genes are TRBV18 and TRBJ1-2; D remains unclear. The CDR3 has 18 amino acids. CDR1 is KGHSH, CDR2 LQKENI, per germline. V lost 2 bases to trimming and J lost 3 bases, with 22 bases between them. Written as DNA, the CDR3 is TGTGCCAGCTCACCATCACTCTTGACTGCCCTATCGGACTATGGCTACACCTTC. Its translation is CASSPSLLTALSDYGYTF.

V is TRBV25-1 and J is TRBJ1-5; maybe TRBD1 (6 bases). The CDR3 totals 15 residues. The V and J ends lost 4 bases and 1 base respectively, with 11 bases between them. Germline assignment: CDR1 MGHDK and CDR2 SYGVNS. The CDR3 spells CASSASTGSNQPQHF. CDR3 DNA: TGTGCCAGCAGTGCATCAACAGGGAGCAATCAGCCCCAGCATTTT. Supplemented by reference TRBV25-1 and TRBJ1-5, the full variable domain reads EADIYQTPRYLVIGTGKKITLECSQTMGHDKMYWYQQDPGMELHLIHYSYGVNSTEKGDLSSESTVSRIRTEHFPLTLESARPSHTSQYLCASSASTGSNQPQHFGDGTRLSIL.

The chain couples TRBV5-5 to TRBJ1-1, with TRBD1 matching 8 bases. Germline CDR1 is SGHKS and CDR2 is YYEKEE (reference sequence). J was trimmed by 0 bases and V by 1 base; bases with no gene match: 5. This CDR3 has 16 residues. This CDR3 is CASSLRTGYMNTEAFF. For the CDR3, the DNA is TGTGCCAGCAGCTTGAGGACAGGGTACATGAACACTGAAGCTTTCTTT.

CDR3 DNA sequence: TGTGCCAGCAGCCAAGAGGGGGGACAGGGTCAGGAAAAACTGTTTTTT. Its protein product is CASSQEGGQGQEKLFF. V gene TRBV4-2 combines with J gene TRBJ1-4; TRBD1 matches 9 bases. Germline CDR1 is LGHNA and CDR2 is YNFKEQ. The junction had 7 bases not matched to a gene; V was cut back by 0 bases and J by 8 bases. CDR3 size: 16 residues.

This sequence joins TRBV5-6 and TRBJ2-4, with TRBD2 matching 9 bases. With 2 bases clipped from V and 3 bases from J, the junction kept 6 bases outside the gene matches. The CDR3 spans 16 residues. The V gene's germline CDR1 is SGHDT and CDR2 YYEEEE. This chain's CDR3 is CASSFFSGGFKNIQYF. The CDR3 DNA is TGTGCCAGCAGCTTTTTTAGCGGGGGATTCAAAAACATTCAGTACTTC.

The chain uses TRBV5-6 and TRBJ2-7, with a tentative D call TRBD2 (6 bases). The V end was cut by 4 bases, the J end by 7 bases, with 15 bases between. The CDR3 sequence is 13 residues long. Germline CDR1 reads SGHDT; CDR2 reads YYEEEE. The CDR3 spells CASSNWAGMEQYF. DNA for the CDR3: TGTGCCAGCAGCAACTGGGCGGGGATGGAGCAGTACTTC.

This chain joins TRBV27 and TRBJ1-5, with D unclear. The CDR3 consists of 16 residues. V shed 6 bases and J shed 0 bases, with 15 bases lying between them. CDR1 MNHEY and CDR2 SMNVEV come from the germline V gene (reference sequence). CDR3 region: CASSPLGLYSNQPQHF. CDR3 nucleotides: TGTGCCAGCAGCCCCCTAGGATTATATAGCAATCAGCCCCAGCATTTT.

The genes are TRBV6-5 and TRBJ2-7; 7 bases map to TRBD2. The CDR3 loop spans 13 amino acids. CDR1 MNHEY and CDR2 SVGAGI come from the germline V gene. After removal of 8 bases from V and 3 bases from J, the junction contained 7 bases not matched to a gene. The chain's CDR3 is CASSRTRGYEQYF. CDR3 nucleotides: TGTGCCAGCTCCCGGACTAGGGGCTACGAGCAGTACTTC.

This clone has a handful of counts. The chain recombines TRBV4-2 with TRBJ2-5; 10 bases map to TRBD1. Germline-derived CDR1 and CDR2 are LGHNA and YNFKEQ. Losses at the gene ends were 0 bases for V and 5 bases for J; bases not matched to a gene: 6. The CDR3 loop spans 16 amino acids. CDR3 amino acids: CASSQETGTGVETQYF. DNA of the CDR3: TGTGCCAGCAGCCAAGAAACCGGGACAGGGGTCGAGACCCAGTACTTC.

The chain combines TRBV19 with TRBJ1-2, with 7 bases that match TRBD1. The germline V gene has CDR1 LNHDA and CDR2 SQIVND (reference sequence). This CDR3 spans 16 amino acids. The J segment lost 6 bases and the V segment lost 0 bases, leaving 10 bases of the junction unmatched. The CDR3 sequence is CASSIEGGRDPHGYTF. The CDR3 nucleotides read TGTGCCAGTAGTATAGAAGGGGGCCGCGATCCCCATGGCTACACCTTC.

This clone appeared a few times. The chain uses TRBV4-2 and TRBJ1-6; TRBD1 matches 10 bases. Germline CDR1 LGHNA, CDR2 YNFKEQ. The CDR3 is 15 amino acids. After removal of 5 bases from V and 10 bases from J, the junction contained 8 bases not matched to a gene. The CDR3 is CASSDRDRGGSPLHF. CDR3 coding DNA: TGTGCCAGCAGCGACCGGGACAGGGGTGGATCACCCCTCCACTTT.

The chain links TRBV27 to TRBJ1-2; 7 bases match TRBD1. With 4 bases clipped from V and 4 bases from J, the junction kept 6 bases outside the gene matches. The CDR3 contains 14 residues. Germline assignment: CDR1 MNHEY and CDR2 SMNVEV (reference sequence). This chain's CDR3 is CASSYTRGPYGYTF. The CDR3 nucleotides read TGTGCCAGCAGTTATACGAGGGGGCCCTATGGCTACACCTTC.

This clone was seen more than once but under ten times. The V gene is TRBV13, the J gene TRBJ1-2; D call uncertain. Germline-derived CDR1 and CDR2 are PRHDT and FYEKMQ (reference sequence). The V end was cut by 0 bases, the J end by 7 bases, with 9 bases between. This CDR3 comprises 13 residues. CDR3 region: CASSLGGAAGYTF. CDR3 coding DNA: TGTGCCAGCAGCTTAGGCGGAGCGGCTGGCTACACCTTC.

Here the CDR3 DNA reads TGTGCCAGCAGCGTCGGGACTCCGGGCCTGGATTCACCCCTCCACTTT. This gives the protein CASSVGTPGLDSPLHF. V gene TRBV5-5 combines with J gene TRBJ1-6, with TRBD1 as a possible D gene (5 bases). The ends were cut back, 4 bases at V and 8 bases at J, with 19 bases in the middle. Germline CDR1 is SGHKS and CDR2 is YYEKEE (reference sequence). The CDR3 consists of 16 residues.

The genes are TRBV10-1 and TRBJ2-1, with TRBD1 identical over 8 bases. This CDR3 is built from 16 residues. Looked up from germline, CDR1 is WNHNN and CDR2 is SYGVQD (reference sequence). The junction had 14 bases not matched to a gene; V was cut back by 6 bases and J by 7 bases. The CDR3 loop is CASRDQTGGRPNEQFF. In nucleotides, the CDR3 is TGCGCCAGCAGGGACCAAACAGGGGGTCGTCCTAATGAGCAGTTCTTC.

The CDR3 loop reads CASSPDRGREDEQYF. The CDR3 nucleotides read TGCGCCAGCAGCCCCGACAGGGGGCGCGAGGACGAGCAGTACTTC. The V call is TRBV5-1, the J call TRBJ2-7, with 10 positions matching TRBD1. The CDR3 contains 15 residues. Trimming removed 4 bases from V and 5 bases from J; junction bases left unmatched: 9. The germline CDR1 and CDR2 sequences are SGHRS and YFSETQ.